Presented here are 21 T cell receptor beta chains from one specimen sequenced in a study of blood T cell repertoires in COVID-19. Sequencing used immunoSEQ multiplex PCR; TCRdb keeps in-frame clones, though not all of them. The profile covers roughly 130,000 clones, with 70% to 85% appearing a single time and around 3% taken by the ten largest. Sequencing was performed on peripheral blood. These receptors were obtained from a woman of 80 years or more with acute or convalescent COVID-19.

The gene calls are TRBV5-1 and TRBJ1-6, with 12 nucleotides matching TRBD1. There are 15 residues in the CDR3. The germline CDR1 and CDR2 sequences are SGHRS and YFSETQ. J lost 8 bases, V lost 4 bases, and 4 bases had no gene match. CDR3 in amino acids: CASSPGTGGYSPLHF. The CDR3, as DNA: TGCGCCAGCAGCCCGGGGACAGGGGGCTATTCACCCCTCCACTTT.

The V and J genes are TRBV25-1 and TRBJ1-3; a possible D gene is TRBD1 (6 bases). The CDR3 sequence is 15 residues long. V was pared by 5 bases and J by 4 bases, with 15 bases between. Germline V CDR1 and CDR2: MGHDK, SYGVNS. In nucleotides, the CDR3 is TGTGCCAGCAGTTCCCCTCCGGGACAAGGAAACACCATATATTTT. Translation: CASSSPPGQGNTIYF.

This clone is labeled medium-sized. The chain joins TRBV12-5 to TRBJ1-1; 7 bases are a match to TRBD1. With 5 bases clipped from V and 7 bases from J, the junction kept 4 bases outside the gene matches. This CDR3 has 12 amino acids. Germline V gives CDR1 LGHNT, CDR2 FRNRAP. CDR3 coding DNA: TGTGCTAGTGGTCTGCAGGGGGTTGAAGCTTTCTTT. This encodes CASGLQGVEAFF.

The chain employs TRBV11-2 and TRBJ2-7; TRBD2 matches 8 bases. Germline assignment: CDR1 SGHAT and CDR2 FQNNGV. V shed 4 bases and J 0 bases; nucleotides not matched to a gene: 2. This CDR3 has 14 amino acids. The CDR3: CASSSTSGSYEQYF. The CDR3 DNA reads TGTGCCAGCAGCTCCACTAGCGGCTCCTACGAGCAGTACTTC.

This chain links TRBV5-1 with TRBJ1-3, with D possibly matching TRBD1 (6 bases). V was trimmed by 8 bases and J by 0 bases, leaving 12 bases between them. Germline loops: CDR1 SGHRS, CDR2 YFSETQ. The CDR3 extends over 14 amino acids. The CDR3 reads CASKTGSSGNTIYF. As DNA, the CDR3 is TGCGCCAGTAAAACAGGGTCCTCTGGAAACACCATATATTTT.

The J gene is TRBJ1-1, the V gene TRBV6-4, with no clear D. The CDR3 is 13 amino acids. Germline V lookup: CDR1 MRHNA, CDR2 SNTAGT. Between the trimmed V and J ends, which lost 5 bases and 3 bases, there was a span of 10 bases. The CDR3 coding sequence is TGTGCCAGCAGTTTTACTTTGGACACTGAAGCTTTCTTT. This codes for CASSFTLDTEAFF.

J is TRBJ1-1 and V is TRBV7-8; D perhaps matches TRBD1 (5 bases). CDR1 is SGHVS and CDR2 is FQNEAQ in the germline V gene. The ends were cut back, 3 bases at V and 7 bases at J, with 9 bases in the middle. The CDR3 length is 12 residues. This CDR3 reads CASSFRDFEAFF. The CDR3 DNA follows: TGTGCCAGCAGCTTCCGGGACTTTGAAGCTTTCTTT. The whole variable domain, remainder taken from reference TRBV7-8 and TRBJ1-1, is GAGVSQSPRYKVAKRGQDVALRCDPISGHVSLFWYQQALGQGPEFLTYFQNEAQLDKSGLPSDRFFAERPEGSVSTLKIQRTQQEDSAVYLCASSFRDFEAFFGQGTRLTVV.

This rearrangement joins TRBV15 to TRBJ2-3; the D is unclear. The CDR3 spans 12 residues. Trimming left V 1 base short and J 5 bases short, with 4 bases between. Germline CDR1 and CDR2: LNHNV and YYDKDF (reference sequence). In nucleotides, the CDR3 is TGTGCCACCAGCAGAGGGAGAGATACGCAGTATTTT. Translated, it gives CATSRGRDTQYF. Supplemented by reference TRBV15 and TRBJ2-3, the full variable domain reads DAMVIQNPRYQVTQFGKPVTLSCSQTLNHNVMYWYQQKSSQAPKLLFHYYDKDFNNEADTPDNFQSRRPNTSFCFLDIRSPGLGDTAMYLCATSRGRDTQYFGPGTRLTVL.

The chain couples TRBV7-7 to TRBJ2-7; a possible D gene is TRBD1 (7 bases). The germline V gene has CDR1 SSHAT and CDR2 FNYEAQ (reference sequence). V was shortened by 5 bases and J by 5 bases, with 19 bases between the two germline ends. The CDR3 consists of 15 residues. The CDR3 here is CASSQGQGGRNEQYF. The CDR3 DNA reads TGTGCCAGCAGCCAAGGTCAGGGGGGCAGGAACGAGCAGTACTTC.

This clone was recorded only once. The chain couples TRBV6-5 to TRBJ2-7; D perhaps matches TRBD1 (6 bases). CDR1 is MNHEY, CDR2 SVGAGI, per germline. With 7 bases removed from V and 2 bases from J, the gap between germline ends came to 15 bases. This CDR3 is 14 amino acids long. CDR3 in amino acids: CASTLTGTPYEQYF. The CDR3 nucleotides are TGTGCCAGCACCCTGACAGGTACTCCCTACGAGCAGTACTTC.

The V call is TRBV27, the J call TRBJ1-6; no clear D. This CDR3 is 17 amino acids long. Trimming stripped 5 bases from V and 3 bases from J, with 17 bases between. CDR1 is MNHEY, CDR2 SMNVEV, per germline (reference sequence). This CDR3 reads CASSPQTSEGYNSPLHF. The CDR3 bases are TGTGCCAGCAGTCCTCAGACCTCGGAGGGCTATAATTCACCCCTCCACTTT.

J is TRBJ1-1 and V is TRBV12-5, with 10 bases lining up with TRBD1. Germline-derived CDR1 and CDR2 are LGHNT and FRNRAP. This CDR3 spans 19 amino acids. With V trimmed by 0 bases and J by 10 bases, 20 bases remained unmatched. This CDR3 reads CASGLVTGGTGVGNRVAFF. The CDR3 DNA is TGTGCTAGTGGTTTGGTAACGGGGGGGACAGGGGTAGGCAATCGCGTAGCTTTCTTT.

The rearrangement links TRBV27 to TRBJ2-6; 9 bases are shared with TRBD1. Trimming took 5 bases from V and 7 from J; bases not matched to a gene: 9. The germline CDR1 and CDR2 sequences are MNHEY and SMNVEV (reference sequence). This CDR3 comprises 16 residues. The CDR3 loop is CASSPGQGRGANVLTF. For the CDR3, the DNA is TGTGCCAGCAGTCCCGGACAGGGGAGGGGAGCCAACGTCCTGACTTTC.

V and J are TRBV10-1 and TRBJ2-1; 11 bases line up with TRBD2. The CDR3 loop spans 14 amino acids. Per the germline V gene, CDR1 is WNHNN and CDR2 is SYGVQD (reference sequence). J was trimmed by 5 bases and V by 5 bases; bases with no gene match: 2. CDR3: CASSTSGGNNEQFF. The CDR3 DNA reads as TGCGCCAGCAGTACTAGCGGGGGAAACAATGAGCAGTTCTTC.

This clone was picked up a small number of times. This chain uses TRBV19 with TRBJ1-1, with D uncertain. The CDR3 has 13 amino acids. V lost 2 bases, J lost 0 bases, and 4 bases lay in between. Germline CDR1 reads LNHDA; CDR2 reads SQIVND (reference sequence). The CDR3 nucleotides are TGTGCCAGTAGTATAAGAGTGAACACTGAAGCTTTCTTT. Translation gives CASSIRVNTEAFF.

This clone was counted only a few times. This chain connects TRBV6-1 to TRBJ2-5; tentative D call: TRBD1 (6 bases). The germline V gene has CDR1 MNHNS and CDR2 SASEGT. The CDR3 extends over 16 amino acids. Trimming took 2 bases from V and 7 from J, leaving 20 bases between them. In DNA, the CDR3 is TGTGCCAGCAGTGAACTCGTGGGGGCCGCACTGGGGACCCAGTACTTC. Amino acid sequence: CASSELVGAALGTQYF.

The V and J genes are TRBV7-9 and TRBJ2-7; the match to TRBD1 covers 7 bases. This CDR3 has 14 residues. The germline CDR1 and CDR2 sequences are SEHNR and FQNEAQ (reference sequence). The V segment lost 5 bases and the J segment 1 base; nucleotides outside the gene matches: 5. In nucleotides, the CDR3 is TGTGCCAGCAGCCTCACACAGGGGTCCTACGAGCAGTACTTC. It yields the protein CASSLTQGSYEQYF.

The chain uses TRBV5-4 and TRBJ2-5; perhaps TRBD1 as D (6 bases). The CDR3 contains 14 residues. Germline lookup yields CDR1 SGHNT and CDR2 YYREEE (reference sequence). Trimming took off 0 bases at V and 5 bases at J, with 11 bases between the two ends. In nucleotides, the CDR3 is TGTGCCAGCAGCTTGGTGGGGGCCGGGGAGACCCAGTACTTC. It codes for CASSLVGAGETQYF.

This rearrangement joins TRBV7-2 to TRBJ2-6; D not resolved. The CDR3 runs 16 residues. Trimming shortened V by 0 bases and J by 0 bases, and 6 bases separated the two germline ends. Germline V gives CDR1 SGHTA, CDR2 FQGNSA. The CDR3 reads CASSLAGSSGANVLTF. As DNA, the CDR3 is TGTGCCAGCAGCTTAGCGGGCAGCTCTGGGGCCAACGTCCTGACTTTC.

This sequence joins TRBV6-5 and TRBJ2-7, with TRBD1 matching over 7 bases. The CDR3 loop spans 12 amino acids. The V segment lost 5 bases and the J segment 5 bases; nucleotides outside the gene matches: 3. Germline V gives CDR1 MNHEY, CDR2 SVGAGI. CDR3 in amino acids: CASSKQGHEQYF. The CDR3 nucleotides read TGTGCCAGCAGTAAACAGGGGCACGAGCAGTACTTC.

This clone was observed a handful of times. CDR3 in amino acids: CSVEEGQGSVLYGYTF. CDR3 sequence (DNA): TGCAGCGTTGAAGAGGGACAGGGATCAGTCCTTTATGGCTACACCTTC. The chain links TRBV29-1 to TRBJ1-2, with TRBD1 matching over 9 bases. Germline CDR1 reads SQVTM; CDR2 reads ANQGSEA. The CDR3 totals 16 residues. J was trimmed by 5 bases and V by 0 bases; bases with no gene match: 10.